The T cell receptor (beta chain) under discussion was sequenced for a study of cytomegalovirus exposure and HLA in healthy donors (dated by TCRdb to 2016 to 2017). Concerning the study at large: According to a later analysis, one platform produced both the roughly 120 validation repertoires and the approximately 660 repertoires of the first cohort. In addition to the first cohort of hundreds of subjects, a separate validation cohort of approximately 130 different subjects was used. The aim of the study was to test whether cataloging public T cell receptors could identify signatures of past pathogen exposure. High-throughput TCR immunosequencing, statistical association of individual TCRs with disease status, and machine learning were combined to predict cytomegalovirus infection status.

The study at large found these results: The authors suggested that the approach could potentially be extended to other disease states and immunological phenotypes. In vitro tests confirmed that three of the cytomegalovirus-associated TCR beta chains recognize cytomegalovirus antigens. Cytomegalovirus status was reported to be diagnosed by the classifier with high specificity and sensitivity in both the original and validation cohorts. In the study, some 160 TCR beta chains were listed as associated with cytomegalovirus. While some public TCRs were present in many individuals, most TCR sequences turned up only very rarely across donors. Of the cluster scores, 94% were above 0 in a later analysis, which found that TCRs clustered in the first cohort also tended to co-occur in the 120 validation repertoires. A later analysis lacked HLA typing for the validation cohort, so it scored co-occurrence in that cohort across all 120 repertoires.

As concerns this clone: It has no known antigen specificity. Per-base quality was not reported, and no clone a single base away is much larger than it.

CDR1 and CDR2, per the germline V gene, are SNHLY and FYNNEI. There are 15 amino acids in the CDR3, from cysteine to phenylalanine inclusive. Only the CDR3 region is kept as DNA, spanning 45 bases read in frame from base 1. V was cut back by 1 base and J by 3 bases, leaving a gap of 11 bases between them. The donors were included in the validation cohort of 90 to 150 subjects, a group kept apart from the roughly 700-subject first cohort. Libraries were prepared through the immunoSEQ multiplex PCR assay. Per the source publication's procedure: To diagnose cytomegalovirus status from the catalog of TCR beta chain sequences, a statistical classification framework was built. As stored in TCRdb, this immuneACCESS dataset retains in-frame rearrangements with V and J assigned. A fraction of the clones does not appear; measured against another copy, unresolved V genes explain less than half of the discrepancy, and the remainder lacks a known reason. V, J and clone size are those of that table, while D and trimming were read from the DNA. This sample gives 76,000 or so clones in total; 90% to 95% of them show up just once. The ten largest clones represent more than 2% of the sample.

The receptor was isolated from a woman under 30 in good health and CMV-seronegative. The chain is encoded by TRBV2 joined to TRBJ2-3; the D gene is perhaps TRBD2, on 6 matching bases. Specimen: PBMCs. The CDR3 reads CASSEGAGLTDTQYF. The DNA reads TGTGCCAGCAGTGAAGGGGCGGGATTGACAGATACGCAGTATTTT.